The clone carrying this T cell receptor (beta chain) has only a few counts. Its target is not known. For TCRbeta, the library was prepared with unique molecular identifiers. TCRdb analysed the PCR reads with MiXCR anew, one entry per CDR3 protein. Of 45,000 to 60,000 distinct CDR3 sequences listed, roughly 52% were seen once; the top ten hold under 40%. The record originates from a study of T-cell reconstitution after alpha-beta-depleted transplantation in children. Study findings and constraints: The authors attributed T-cell counts and diversity one year after transplant mostly to newly produced T cells. Some patients' high day-60 TCRbeta diversity was traced to surviving recipient T cells and thymic progenitors. In patients about two months after transplant, alpha-beta T cells reportedly arose from several hundred expanded graft clones.

Trimming cost V 1 base and J 4 bases, with 11 bases left between them. The CDR3 loop spans 15 amino acids. Germline assignment: CDR1 SGHTA and CDR2 FQGNSA. Sequences were derived from peripheral blood, sampled before TCRalphabeta/CD19-depleted stem cell transplant. This chain links TRBV7-2 with TRBJ2-1; D remains unclear. The receptor was isolated from a boy younger than two with SCID, due to receive a stem cell transplant. The CDR3 DNA sequence: TGTGCCAGCAGCTTAGAGGCGCCTTCGTACAATGAGCAGTTCTTC. This codes for CASSLEAPSYNEQFF.